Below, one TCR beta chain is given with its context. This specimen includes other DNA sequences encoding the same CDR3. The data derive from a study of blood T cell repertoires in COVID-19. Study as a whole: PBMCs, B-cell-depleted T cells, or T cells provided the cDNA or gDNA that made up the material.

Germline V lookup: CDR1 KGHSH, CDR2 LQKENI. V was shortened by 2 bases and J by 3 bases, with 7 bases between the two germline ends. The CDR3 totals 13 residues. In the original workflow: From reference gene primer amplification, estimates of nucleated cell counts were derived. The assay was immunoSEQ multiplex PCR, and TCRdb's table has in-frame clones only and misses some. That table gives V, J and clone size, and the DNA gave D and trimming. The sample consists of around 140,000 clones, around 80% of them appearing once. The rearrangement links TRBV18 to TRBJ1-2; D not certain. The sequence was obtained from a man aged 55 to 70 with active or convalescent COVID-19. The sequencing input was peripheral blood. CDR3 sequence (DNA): TGTGCCAGCTCACCAGAACGGGACTATGGCTACACCTTC. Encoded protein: CASSPERDYGYTF.